These 27 T cell receptor beta chains originate from one sample sequenced in a study of T cells in Graves' hyperthyroidism and ophthalmopathy. TCR beta CDR3 region amplification was performed from RNA transcripts. Researchers ran a first-round RT-PCR on the TCR CDR3 using the HTBI primer set. A single record per CDR3 protein comes from TCRdb applying MiXCR to the multiplex PCR reads. The data contain a few hundred thousand distinct CDR3 sequences, roughly 15% of them singletons. Sequenced sample: blood. These receptors originate from a middle-aged woman with Graves' hyperthyroidism.

This clonotype has a count of ten or more. The rearrangement uses TRBV30 and TRBJ2-2; tentatively, D is TRBD2 (5 bases). There are 12 residues in the CDR3. Germline V gene sequence: CDR1 GTSNPN, CDR2 SVGIG (reference sequence). The ends were cut back, 5 bases at V and 6 bases at J, with 10 bases in the middle. Here the CDR3 reads CAWVRGSGELFF. In DNA form, the CDR3 reads TGTGCCTGGGTACGGGGTTCCGGGGAGCTGTTTTTT.

This chain joins TRBV19 and TRBJ2-7; the D gene is possibly TRBD2 (6 bases). The germline CDR1 and CDR2 sequences are LNHDA and SQIVND (reference sequence). The CDR3 runs 15 residues. V dropped 5 bases and J dropped 6 bases, with 20 bases sitting between them. The CDR3, as DNA: TGTGCCAGTAGTCATGGCGGGGCAGGGAAAGGCGAGCAGTACTTC. Its protein is CASSHGGAGKGEQYF.

At least ten counts were recorded for this clonotype. The genes are TRBV12-3 or TRBV12-4 and TRBJ2-2; the D gene could be TRBD1 or TRBD2 (5 bases each). The CDR3 has 14 amino acids. V was pared by 3 bases and J by 4 bases, with 9 bases between. The CDR3 loop is CASSFTGRTGELFF. DNA for the CDR3: TGTGCCAGCAGTTTTACGGGACGCACCGGGGAGCTGTTTTTT.

At least ten counts were recorded for this clonotype. The chain carries TRBV12-3 or TRBV12-4 and TRBJ2-7; the match to TRBD2 covers 10 bases. V was pared by 5 bases and J by 0 bases, with 16 bases of the junction left unmatched. The CDR3 consists of 19 residues. The CDR3 coding sequence is TGTGCCAGCAGTCTTAACGGACAACCGGGACTAGCGATCTCCTACGAGCAGTACTTC. Its translation is CASSLNGQPGLAISYEQYF.

This clonotype was seen ten or more times. V and J are TRBV5-1 and TRBJ2-1, with a tentative D call TRBD1 (7 bases). Trimming left V 1 base short and J 7 bases short, with 12 bases between. Germline CDR1 is SGHRS and CDR2 is YFSETQ. This CDR3 spans 14 amino acids. The CDR3, as DNA: TGCGCCAGCAGCTTGCAGGGGGGAAAGAATGAGCAGTTCTTC. This gives the protein CASSLQGGKNEQFF.

The table lists this clonotype with many counts. The V and J genes are TRBV3-1 and TRBJ2-7; D may be TRBD2 (6 bases). This CDR3 is built from 16 residues. V lost 4 bases and J 3 bases, leaving 19 bases between the germline ends. The germline CDR1 and CDR2 sequences are LGHDT and YNNKEL (reference sequence). CDR3 bases: TGTGCCAGCAGCCCGGACCGGGACTTGGGAGTCTACGAGCAGTACTTC. It specifies CASSPDRDLGVYEQYF.

The chain has TRBV6-1 and TRBJ1-1, with TRBD1 matching over 9 bases. Trimming at V came to 6 bases and at J to 8 bases, leaving 4 bases not matched to a gene. CDR1 is MNHNS and CDR2 is SASEGT in the germline V gene. This CDR3 region has 12 residues. The CDR3 reads CASRTGGDEAFF. As DNA, the CDR3 is TGTGCCAGCAGGACAGGGGGAGACGAAGCTTTCTTT.

The table lists this clonotype with many counts. Here the CDR3 reads CSAIGYGSEQYF. CDR3 nucleotide sequence: TGCAGTGCTATCGGTTACGGGTCCGAGCAGTACTTC. The chain joins TRBV20-1 to TRBJ2-7, with D hard to call. V dropped 4 bases and J dropped 6 bases, with 13 bases sitting between them. There are 12 residues in the CDR3. Looked up from germline, CDR1 is DFQATT and CDR2 is SNEGSKA (reference sequence).

The chain links TRBV10-2 to TRBJ2-7, with a tentative D call TRBD1 (6 bases). V gave up 6 bases and J gave up 3 bases, with 12 bases separating them. Per germline, CDR1 WSHSY and CDR2 SAAADI. The CDR3 is 13 amino acids. The CDR3 spells CASSRGNYYEQYF. The CDR3 DNA reads as TGCGCCAGCAGCAGGGGCAACTACTACGAGCAGTACTTC.

This chain uses TRBV7-3 with TRBJ2-1; 9 bases agree with TRBD2. CDR1 and CDR2 (germline): SGHTA, FQGTGA. The CDR3 length is 15 residues. J was trimmed by 7 bases and V by 5 bases; bases with no gene match: 9. In nucleotides, the CDR3 is TGTGCCAGCAGCGCTACTTCTAGCGGGGTAAATGAGCAGTTCTTC. The encoded protein is CASSATSSGVNEQFF.

This clonotype was detected ten times or more. This chain joins TRBV28 and TRBJ2-5, with 8 bases aligning to TRBD2. Germline V gene sequence: CDR1 MDHEN, CDR2 SYDVKM. CDR3 length: 15 amino acids. V shed 4 bases and J 5 bases; nucleotides not matched to a gene: 9. In DNA form, the CDR3 reads TGTGCCAGCAGTTATAACGGACTAGCTGGGGAGACCCAGTACTTC. Translating gives CASSYNGLAGETQYF.

This clonotype was seen ten or more times. This chain uses TRBV18 with TRBJ2-7; 7 bases align to TRBD1. CDR1 is KGHSH and CDR2 is LQKENI in the germline V gene. V lost 5 bases to trimming and J lost 3 bases; unmatched junction nucleotides: 7. The CDR3 totals 14 residues. This CDR3 reads CASSASGQHYEQYF. The CDR3 DNA reads TGTGCCAGCTCAGCCTCGGGACAGCACTACGAGCAGTACTTC. Using reference TRBV18 and TRBJ2-7 for the parts outside the CDR3, the full variable domain is NAGVMQNPRHLVRRRGQEARLRCSPMKGHSHVYWYRQLPEEGLKFMVYLQKENIIDESGMPKERFSAEFPKEGPSILRIQQVVRGDSAAYFCASSASGQHYEQYFGPGTRLTVT.

This clonotype was counted ten times or more. The chain recombines TRBV12-3 or TRBV12-4 with TRBJ2-3, with a possible D match to TRBD2 (6 bases). This CDR3 has 13 residues. Trimming pared 4 bases from V and 5 bases from J, leaving 10 bases between. The CDR3 DNA reads as TGTGCCAGCAGTTACGGGAGCGGAGATACGCAGTATTTT. Protein product: CASSYGSGDTQYF.

The rearrangement links TRBV28 to TRBJ2-7, with D perhaps given as TRBD1 or TRBD2 (5 bases each). Germline V gives CDR1 MDHEN, CDR2 SYDVKM. V was cut by 7 bases and J by 7 bases, with 14 bases left in between. The CDR3 runs 12 residues. DNA for the CDR3: TGTGCCAGCAAAGAGGGGCTGGATGAGCAGTACTTC. It specifies CASKEGLDEQYF. The variable domain in full, with the rest retrieved from reference TRBV28 and TRBJ2-7, is DVKVTQSSRYLVKRTGEKVFLECVQDMDHENMFWYRQDPGLGLRLIYFSYDVKMKEKGDIPEGYSVSREKKERFSLILESASTNQTSMYLCASKEGLDEQYFGPGTRLTVT.

This clonotype was counted at least ten times. The rearrangement uses TRBV7-2 and TRBJ2-6; tentatively, D is TRBD1 (5 bases). The germline CDR1 and CDR2 sequences are SGHTA and FQGNSA. CDR3 size: 17 residues. The V gene lost 2 bases and the J gene lost 4 bases, with 15 bases spanning the gap. The CDR3 nucleotides are TGTGCCAGCAGCTTATCATCAGGGTTTCCCGGGGCCAACGTCCTGACTTTC. Its translation is CASSLSSGFPGANVLTF.

At least ten counts were recorded for this clonotype. The chain combines TRBV7-6 with TRBJ2-1; tentatively, D is TRBD2 (6 bases). Looked up from germline, CDR1 is SGHVS and CDR2 is FNYEAQ. CDR3 length equals 15 residues. Trimming removed 2 bases from V and 10 bases from J, with 18 bases in between. This chain's CDR3 is CASSLMTGGVQEQFF. DNA for the CDR3: TGTGCCAGCAGCTTAATGACGGGCGGGGTGCAGGAGCAGTTCTTC.

This clonotype has a handful of counts. The J gene is TRBJ2-7, the V gene TRBV6-1; D unresolved. Germline lookup yields CDR1 MNHNS and CDR2 SASEGT. The CDR3 sequence is 11 residues long. The ends were cut back, 4 bases at V and 5 bases at J, with 6 bases in the middle. The CDR3 DNA is TGTGCCAGCAGTGCGTACAACGAGCAGTACTTC. It is translated as CASSAYNEQYF.

This clonotype was seen repeatedly, ten times or more. The gene calls are TRBV28 and TRBJ1-1; D is unclear. Trimming cost V 3 bases and J 0 bases, with 5 bases left between them. CDR3 size: 13 residues. Looked up from germline, CDR1 is MDHEN and CDR2 is SYDVKM. CDR3 amino acids: CASSFELNTEAFF. The CDR3, as DNA: TGTGCCAGCAGTTTCGAACTGAACACTGAAGCTTTCTTT.

This clonotype was detected a few times. The gene calls are TRBV7-9 and TRBJ2-7, with TRBD2 identical over 10 bases. With 5 bases clipped from V and 3 bases from J, the junction kept 7 bases outside the gene matches. CDR3 length: 15 residues. Germline lookup yields CDR1 SEHNR and CDR2 FQNEAQ (reference sequence). The CDR3 is CASSLGTSEYYEQYF. The CDR3 coding sequence is TGTGCCAGCAGCCTTGGGACTAGCGAATACTACGAGCAGTACTTC.

This clonotype was seen repeatedly, ten times or more. One end of the junction varies from germline; a read error may be responsible. This sequence joins TRBV20-1 and TRBJ1-2, with D hard to call. CDR1 DFQATT and CDR2 SNEGSKA come from the germline V gene (reference sequence). The CDR3 loop spans 15 amino acids. The CDR3 DNA reads TGCAGCGCTAGAGATCGGACGCAAAGCCTTTATGGCTACACCTTC. Translated: CSARDRTQSLYGYTF.

Concerning this clonotype: A much more abundant neighbour one base away suggests this may be a read error. This rearrangement joins TRBV3-1 to TRBJ2-7; 7 positions agree with TRBD2. V trimming: 6 bases; J trimming: 5 bases; junction bases outside the gene matches: 1. The CDR3 loop spans 11 amino acids. Germline loops: CDR1 LGHDT, CDR2 YNNKEL (reference sequence). The CDR3 DNA reads as TGTGCCAGCAGGGCGGGAGACGAGCAGTACTTC. Protein: CASRAGDEQYF.

About this clonotype itself: A junction end diverges from the germline sequence, so it may reflect a read error. The V and J genes are TRBV7-3 and TRBJ2-7, with a possible D match to TRBD1 (5 bases). The V gene's germline CDR1 is SGHTA and CDR2 FQGTGA. There are 15 residues in the CDR3. CDR3 DNA: TGCGCCAGCAGCCAAGAAGAGGACACCAACGGGGAGCAGTACTTC. Residues: CASSQEEDTNGEQYF.

About this clonotype: A much larger clone sits a single nucleotide away, making a read error possible. The conserved phenylalanine or tryptophan normally closing the CDR3 is absent here, so this likely arose from a read error. V usage is TRBV27 and J usage is TRBJ1-1; TRBD1 aligns across 7 bases. Germline-derived CDR1 and CDR2 are MNHEY and SMNVEV (reference sequence). Trimming cost V 5 bases and J 0 bases; bases outside gene matches: 9. This CDR3 has 16 residues. The CDR3 bases are TGTGCCAGCAGTCAGAACAGGGGCCCCATGAACACTGAAGCTTTCCTT. Residues: CASSQNRGPMNTEAFL.

The J gene is TRBJ1-2, the V gene TRBV15, with D perhaps matching TRBD1 (5 bases). CDR1 and CDR2 (germline): LNHNV, YYDKDF (reference sequence). There are 12 residues in the CDR3. V shed 1 base and J shed 8 bases, with 8 bases lying between them. CDR3 loop: CATSRVQGGYTF. DNA of the CDR3: TGTGCCACCAGCAGAGTCCAGGGAGGCTACACCTTC.

The table lists this clonotype with many counts. J is TRBJ2-2 and V is TRBV5-1; 9 positions agree with TRBD2. The germline V gene encodes CDR1 SGHRS and CDR2 YFSETQ. The V gene end was trimmed by 2 bases and the J gene end by 7 bases; junction bases not matched to a gene: 12. The CDR3 spans 17 residues. CDR3 amino acids: CASSLDTGTSLVGELFF. The CDR3 coding sequence is TGCGCCAGCAGCTTAGACACCGGGACTAGCCTAGTCGGGGAGCTGTTTTTT.

The rearrangement uses TRBV19 and TRBJ1-5, with D tentatively TRBD1 (5 bases). V lost 9 bases, J lost 5 bases, and 14 bases lay in between. CDR3 size: 13 residues. In germline, CDR1 is LNHDA, CDR2 SQIVND (reference sequence). The CDR3 nucleotides are TGTGCCAGCACTTCAGGGACCGATCAGCCCCAGCATTTT. Translating it yields CASTSGTDQPQHF. Full variable domain (outside the CDR3, taken from reference TRBV19 and TRBJ1-5): DGGITQSPKYLFRKEGQNVTLSCEQNLNHDAMYWYRQDPGQGLRLIYYSQIVNDFQKGDIAEGYSVSREKKESFPLTVTSAQKNPTAFYLCASTSGTDQPQHFGDGTRLSIL.

The chain combines TRBV2 with TRBJ2-5; tentatively, D is TRBD1 or TRBD2 (5 bases each). V lost 8 bases to trimming and J lost 4 bases, with 17 bases between them. Germline V gene data show CDR1 as SNHLY and CDR2 as FYNNEI. The CDR3 sequence is 14 residues long. This CDR3 reads CASEGAWGRETQYF. The CDR3 nucleotides read TGTGCCAGCGAGGGTGCGTGGGGGAGAGAGACCCAGTACTTC.